Listed here are 20 T cell receptor beta chains from one sample, sequenced in a study of PD-1 blockade in classical Hodgkin lymphoma. Brentuximab vedotin exposure varied, and every patient relapsed after autologous stem cell transplantation. Assay used: immunoSEQ multiplex PCR; TCRdb lists only in-frame clones, some missing. The sample has more than 40,000 clones; approximately 83% are singletons. Sequences were derived from peripheral blood mononuclear cells (PBMCs), sampled at baseline. The source of these receptors is a human donor with classical Hodgkin lymphoma.

This rearrangement joins TRBV7-6 to TRBJ2-1, with TRBD1 as a possible D gene (6 bases). V lost 1 base, J lost 5 bases, and 12 bases lay in between. Per the germline V gene, CDR1 is SGHVS and CDR2 is FNYEAQ. The CDR3 is 15 amino acids. For the CDR3, the DNA is TGTGCCAGCAGCTTAGGGGCAGGGACAAACAATGAGCAGTTCTTC. Amino acid sequence: CASSLGAGTNNEQFF.

The genes are TRBV11-2 and TRBJ2-5; 8 bases map to TRBD2. V was pared by 0 bases and J by 1 base, with 10 bases of the junction left unmatched. The CDR3 contains 18 residues. Germline lookup yields CDR1 SGHAT and CDR2 FQNNGV. DNA for the CDR3: TGTGCCAGCAGCTTAGATCGGGGGGGAAGCGTGACCCAAGAGACCCAGTACTTC. It specifies CASSLDRGGSVTQETQYF.

The rearrangement links TRBV7-9 to TRBJ1-4; D perhaps matches TRBD1 (6 bases). Germline V lookup: CDR1 SEHNR, CDR2 FQNEAQ (reference sequence). The CDR3 consists of 15 residues. Trimming took 0 bases from V and 6 from J, leaving 11 bases between them. The CDR3, as DNA: TGTGCCAGCAGCTTAGCGGGGGCTCGGGATGAAAAACTGTTTTTT. Translated, it gives CASSLAGARDEKLFF.

As concerns this clone: The same CDR3 is also encoded by other DNA sequences in this sample. This chain connects TRBV7-3 to TRBJ2-7; tentative D call: TRBD1 (6 bases). CDR1 is SGHTA and CDR2 is FQGTGA in the germline V gene. V shed 0 bases and J shed 3 bases, with 6 bases lying between them. CDR3 length equals 13 residues. The CDR3 here is CASSLTGGYEQYF. The DNA of the CDR3 is TGTGCCAGCAGCTTAACAGGGGGCTACGAGCAGTACTTC. The full variable domain, completed using reference TRBV7-3 and TRBJ2-7, is GAGVSQTPSNKVTEKGKYVELRCDPISGHTALYWYRQSLGQGPEFLIYFQGTGAADDSGLPNDRFFAVRPEGSVSTLKIQRTERGDSAVYLCASSLTGGYEQYFGPGTRLTVT.

The chain has TRBV6-6 and TRBJ2-7; 8 bases map to TRBD1. With 2 bases clipped from V and 1 base from J, the junction kept 4 bases outside the gene matches. The CDR3 sequence is 15 residues long. Germline loops: CDR1 MNHNY, CDR2 SVGAGI (reference sequence). CDR3 in amino acids: CASSYGTGFSYEQYF. The DNA for the CDR3 is TGTGCCAGCAGTTACGGGACAGGATTTTCCTACGAGCAGTACTTC.

The genes are TRBV7-8 and TRBJ2-7; D not certain. CDR1 is SGHVS, CDR2 FQNEAQ, per germline. The CDR3 sequence is 16 residues long. V lost 5 bases and J 2 bases, leaving 19 bases between the germline ends. This CDR3 reads CASSPLPLMKAYEQYF. DNA for the CDR3: TGTGCCAGCAGCCCGTTACCCCTAATGAAGGCCTACGAGCAGTACTTC.

V is TRBV27 and J is TRBJ2-5; D gene ambiguous. The ends were cut back, 5 bases at V and 1 base at J, with 11 bases in the middle. Germline loops: CDR1 MNHEY, CDR2 SMNVEV (reference sequence). The CDR3 runs to 14 residues. The CDR3 region is CASSPRVVQETQYF. Here the CDR3 DNA reads TGTGCCAGCAGTCCCCGGGTAGTCCAAGAGACCCAGTACTTC.

The chain links TRBV30 to TRBJ2-3; D not resolved. Between the trimmed V and J ends, which lost 6 bases and 4 bases, there was a span of 14 bases. Per the germline V gene, CDR1 is GTSNPN and CDR2 is SVGIG (reference sequence). The CDR3 covers 13 residues. CDR3 sequence (DNA): TGTGCCTGCTCAGGTTGGGGATCAGATACGCAGTATTTT. Translated, it gives CACSGWGSDTQYF. Full variable domain (outside the CDR3, taken from reference TRBV30 and TRBJ2-3): SQTIHQWPATLVQPVGSPLSLECTVEGTSNPNLYWYRQAAGRGLQLLFYSVGIGQISSEVPQNLSASRPQDRQFILSSKKLLLSDSGFYLCACSGWGSDTQYFGPGTRLTVL.

The chain has TRBV9 and TRBJ2-3, with 10 bases matching TRBD2. CDR1 is SGDLS, CDR2 YYNGEE, per germline. V shed 0 bases, J shed 5 bases, and the junction held 6 bases outside the gene matches. This CDR3 has 16 residues. The CDR3 nucleotides read TGTGCCAGCAGCGTAGCACTAGCGGGGAGGGAAGATACGCAGTATTTT. It translates to CASSVALAGREDTQYF. Supplemented by reference TRBV9 and TRBJ2-3, the full variable domain reads DSGVTQTPKHLITATGQRVTLRCSPRSGDLSVYWYQQSLDQGLQFLIQYYNGEERAKGNILERFSAQQFPDLHSELNLSSLELGDSALYFCASSVALAGREDTQYFGPGTRLTVL.

As to this clone: The junction and the germline gene differ at one end; a read error may be behind it. This chain connects TRBV5-6 to TRBJ2-7; 9 bases line up with TRBD2. CDR1 and CDR2 (germline): SGHDT, YYEEEE. This CDR3 region has 15 residues. Here the CDR3 reads CACSSSGRRSSEQYF. The CDR3 bases are TGTGCCTGCAGTAGTAGCGGGAGACGGAGTTCCGAGCAGTACTTC.

The V gene is TRBV6-6, the J gene TRBJ2-3; 7 nucleotides match TRBD1. The CDR3 is made up of 12 amino acids. Unmatched junction bases numbered 1, after V lost 6 bases and J lost 4 bases. Per germline, CDR1 MNHNY and CDR2 SVGAGI (reference sequence). Here the CDR3 DNA reads TGTGCCAGCAGCGACAGGGCAGATACGCAGTATTTT. Translation: CASSDRADTQYF.

The rearrangement links TRBV19 to TRBJ2-5; 10 bases fit TRBD1. The CDR3 extends over 18 amino acids. Per the germline V gene, CDR1 is LNHDA and CDR2 is SQIVND (reference sequence). Trimming took 1 base from V and 5 from J; bases not matched to a gene: 13. The CDR3 region has the DNA TGTGCCAGTAGTATAGCCCCCACTCCGACAGGGGGCATGGAGACCCAGTACTTC. This codes for CASSIAPTPTGGMETQYF.

V and J are TRBV11-2 and TRBJ2-5; 10 bases align to TRBD1. Germline CDR1 and CDR2: SGHAT and FQNNGV. The V segment lost 6 bases and the J segment 4 bases; nucleotides outside the gene matches: 2. The CDR3 covers 13 residues. The CDR3 spells CASRGQGRETQYF. The DNA for the CDR3 is TGTGCCAGCAGGGGACAGGGGCGAGAGACCCAGTACTTC.

This CDR3 reads CAISESAGSTDTQYF. CDR3 nucleotides: TGTGCCATCAGTGAGTCAGCGGGGAGCACAGATACGCAGTATTTT. The chain joins TRBV10-3 to TRBJ2-3; TRBD2 matches at 7 bases. The germline V gene encodes CDR1 ENHRY and CDR2 SYGVKD. The CDR3 contains 15 residues. Trimming took 0 bases from V and 0 from J; bases not matched to a gene: 0.

For the CDR3, the DNA is TGTGCCAGCAGCCCTCCGTGGGGGGAAGAGACCCAGTACTTC. This translates into CASSPPWGEETQYF. V gene TRBV9 combines with J gene TRBJ2-5, with D perhaps matching TRBD2 (6 bases). V was trimmed by 4 bases and J by 3 bases, leaving 13 bases between them. The CDR3 loop spans 14 amino acids. Germline CDR1 is SGDLS and CDR2 is YYNGEE.

This sequence joins TRBV6-1 and TRBJ1-5; maybe TRBD1 (6 bases). CDR1 is MNHNS, CDR2 SASEGT, per germline. V was trimmed by 4 bases and J by 0 bases, leaving 16 bases between them. The CDR3 contains 17 residues. The CDR3 is CASSGGQREYSNQPQHF. DNA of the CDR3: TGTGCCAGCAGTGGCGGACAGAGAGAATATAGCAATCAGCCCCAGCATTTT.

The V call is TRBV5-1, the J call TRBJ1-1; D perhaps matches TRBD1 (5 bases). Germline values: CDR1 SGHRS, CDR2 YFSETQ. The V end was cut by 2 bases, the J end by 4 bases, with 15 bases between. This CDR3 contains 15 residues. The DNA for the CDR3 is TGCGCCAGCAGCTTAGAAATTCGGGGGGGCACTGAAGCTTTCTTT. Residues: CASSLEIRGGTEAFF.

The rearrangement links TRBV11-1 to TRBJ2-3, with 10 bases fitting TRBD1. Germline CDR1 reads SGHAT; CDR2 reads FQDESV (reference sequence). After removal of 1 base from V and 2 bases from J, the junction contained 3 bases not matched to a gene. The CDR3 length is 16 residues. CDR3 nucleotide sequence: TGTGCCAGCAGCTTAGTCGGGACAGGGGTCACAGATACGCAGTATTTT. This codes for CASSLVGTGVTDTQYF. The entire variable domain, with the rest obtained from reference TRBV11-1 and TRBJ2-3, is as follows: EAEVAQSPRYKITEKSQAVAFWCDPISGHATLYWYRQILGQGPELLVQFQDESVVDDSQLPKDRFSAERLKGVDSTLKIQPAELGDSAMYLCASSLVGTGVTDTQYFGPGTRLTVL.

The chain combines TRBV6-5 with TRBJ1-5; 7 bases fit TRBD1. Trimming cost V 2 bases and J 6 bases; bases outside gene matches: 1. This CDR3 contains 13 residues. CDR1 is MNHEY and CDR2 is SVGAGI in the germline V gene. The CDR3 bases are TGTGCCAGCAGTTACAGGGGGCCTCAGCCCCAGCATTTT. Encoded protein: CASSYRGPQPQHF.

This chain uses TRBV6-1 with TRBJ2-1; no reliable D call. The CDR3 totals 13 residues. The V end was cut by 4 bases, the J end by 6 bases, with 10 bases between. Germline CDR1 reads MNHNS; CDR2 reads SASEGT. CDR3 DNA: TGTGCCAGCAGTGCAGAGAACTTCAATGAGCAGTTCTTC. Amino acids: CASSAENFNEQFF.